Each of the 2 T cell receptor beta chains below was sequenced from the same sample in a study of T cells in Graves' hyperthyroidism and ophthalmopathy. There were TCR beta CDR3 regions amplified from RNA transcripts. With the HTBI primer set, the TCR CDR3 went through a first round of RT-PCR. Via MiXCR, TCRdb re-called the multiplex PCR reads, giving one row per CDR3 protein. Among 650,000 to 750,000 distinct CDR3 sequences, around 13% were seen once, and the ten largest hold more than 8.5%. Sample: blood. The receptors were gathered from a woman aged 18-29 years with Graves' hyperthyroidism.

This clonotype occurred a few times. The rearrangement uses TRBV7-9 and TRBJ2-1, with 9 bases lining up with TRBD1. CDR1 and CDR2 from the germline V gene are SEHNR and FQNEAQ (reference sequence). J gave up 3 bases and V 5 bases, and 11 bases lay outside the gene matches. This CDR3 has 17 residues. CDR3 coding DNA: TGTGCCAGCAGCCGAACCGGGACAGGGCGGAACTACAATGAGCAGTTCTTC. Translating gives CASSRTGTGRNYNEQFF. The full variable domain, in which reference TRBV7-9 and TRBJ2-1 provide the parts outside the CDR3, is DTGVSQNPRHKITKRGQNVTFRCDPISEHNRLYWYRQTLGQGPEFLTYFQNEAQLEKSRLLSDRFSAERPKGSFSTLEIQRTEQGDSAMYLCASSRTGTGRNYNEQFFGPGTRLTVL.

This clonotype was detected many times. The chain has TRBV4-1 and TRBJ2-5, with D perhaps matching TRBD1 (6 bases). Germline-derived CDR1 and CDR2 are MGHRA and YSYEKL. Deletions cut 6 bases from V and 2 bases from J, with 13 bases between. The CDR3 spans 14 residues. CDR3: CASSHDRFQETQYF. The CDR3 DNA sequence: TGCGCCAGCAGTCACGACAGGTTTCAAGAGACCCAGTACTTC.